A selection of T cell receptor beta chains follows, all from one sample in a study of blood T cell repertoires in COVID-19. The data were produced by immunoSEQ multiplex PCR, yet TCRdb's version contains in-frame clones alone and is incomplete. The sample consists of hundreds of thousands of clones, around 90% of them appearing once. Sequencing was done on a sample of PBMCs or T cells enriched from blood (not recorded which). These receptors all stem from a young woman with acute COVID-19. The CDR3 runs from the conserved cysteine through the conserved F or W. D genes are given only for firm matches. Clone size is given for some rows only: seen once, a few or many times, or a class if the clone is expanded.

TGTGCCAGCAGTTCGCGGGACTTTGAAGCTTTCTTT,CASSSRDFEAFF,TRBV28,NA,NA,TRBJ1-1
TGTGCCAGCAGTTTGAGCACTGAAGCTTTCTTT,CASSLSTEAFF,TRBV28,NA,NA,TRBJ1-1
TGCGCCAGCAGCCGGGCCCAAAGGGGTGGTACAGATACGCAGTATTTT,CASSRAQRGGTDTQYF,TRBV5-1,NA,NA,TRBJ2-3
TGTGCCAGTAGTATAGAGGCAGGGTACACTGAAGCTTTCTTT,CASSIEAGYTEAFF,TRBV19,once,NA,TRBJ1-1
TGTGCCAGTGCTTGGACAGGGGGCCTTGGCGAGACCCAGTACTTC,CASAWTGGLGETQYF,TRBV19,NA,TRBD1,TRBJ2-5
TGTGCCAGCACCCCGGGGAACAATGAGCAGTTCTTC,CASTPGNNEQFF,TRBV6-5,NA,NA,TRBJ2-1
TGTGCCAGCAGCCCCGGACTAGCGGGGACGCTCCAAGAGACCCAGTACTTC,CASSPGLAGTLQETQYF,TRBV28,NA,TRBD2,TRBJ2-5
TGTGCCAGCAGTGCTAGCGGGAGAAGGAACAATGAGCAGTTCTTC,CASSASGRRNNEQFF,TRBV7-3,NA,TRBD2,TRBJ2-1
TGTGCCAGCAGCTCCGAGCGGGGGGGCCTCTCCTACAATGAGCAGTTCTTC,CASSSERGGLSYNEQFF,TRBV7-3,NA,TRBD2,TRBJ2-1
TGTGCCAGCAGTCTAGGACCCGGACTAGCGGGAGGCTACGAGCAGTACTTC,CASSLGPGLAGGYEQYF,TRBV28,NA,TRBD2,TRBJ2-7
TGTGCCAGCAGCTTACAGATCCGGAGTACAGATACGCAGTATTTT,CASSLQIRSTDTQYF,TRBV11-1,once,NA,TRBJ2-3
TGTGCCAGCAGCGTAGCTCCGAACTTGAACACTGAAGCTTTCTTT,CASSVAPNLNTEAFF,TRBV9,NA,NA,TRBJ1-1
TGTGCCTGGAGTGCGTCACTTCATAGCAATCAGCCCCAGCATTTT,CAWSASLHSNQPQHF,TRBV30,NA,NA,TRBJ1-5
TGTGCCAGCAGCCCCCATTCACCCGGGACAGGAAAGACCAATGAGCAGTTCTTC,CASSPHSPGTGKTNEQFF,TRBV7-3,NA,TRBD1,TRBJ2-1
TGTGCCAGCTCAGTTTCCGATCAGCCCCAGCATTTT,CASSVSDQPQHF,TRBV18,NA,NA,TRBJ1-5
TGTGCCAGCTCACTAAACAGGGGAAATGAAAAACTGTTTTTT,CASSLNRGNEKLFF,TRBV18,NA,TRBD1,TRBJ1-4
TGTGCCAGCAGTTTGTCAGGCCCTTCACCCCTCCACTTT,CASSLSGPSPLHF,TRBV28,NA,NA,TRBJ1-6